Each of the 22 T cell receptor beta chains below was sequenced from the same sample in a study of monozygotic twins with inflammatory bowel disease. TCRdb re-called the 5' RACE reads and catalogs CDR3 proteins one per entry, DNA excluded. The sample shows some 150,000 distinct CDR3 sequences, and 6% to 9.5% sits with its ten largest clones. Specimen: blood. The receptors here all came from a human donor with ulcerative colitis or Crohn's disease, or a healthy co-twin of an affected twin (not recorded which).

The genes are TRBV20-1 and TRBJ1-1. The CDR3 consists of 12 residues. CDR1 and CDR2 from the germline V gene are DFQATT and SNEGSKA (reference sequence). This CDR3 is CSASKGGAEAFF.

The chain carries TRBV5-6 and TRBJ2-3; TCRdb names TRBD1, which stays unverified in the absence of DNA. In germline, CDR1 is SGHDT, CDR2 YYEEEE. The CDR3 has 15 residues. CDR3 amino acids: CASSPGLGDTDTQYF. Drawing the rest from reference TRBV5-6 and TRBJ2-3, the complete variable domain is DAGVTQSPTHLIKTRGQQVTLRCSPKSGHDTVSWYQQALGQGPQFIFQYYEEEERQRGNFPDRFSGHQFPNYSSELNVNALLLGDSALYLCASSPGLGDTDTQYFGPGTRLTVL.

CDR3 sequence: CASSVPGGSSGANVLTF. The chain joins TRBV2 to TRBJ2-6; TCRdb gives TRBD1 as the D gene, but with no DNA this cannot be confirmed. Germline assignment: CDR1 SNHLY and CDR2 FYNNEI. CDR3 length: 17 residues.

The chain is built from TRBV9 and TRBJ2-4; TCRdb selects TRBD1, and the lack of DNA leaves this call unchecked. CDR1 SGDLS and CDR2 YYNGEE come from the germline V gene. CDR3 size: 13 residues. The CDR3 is CASSVGRGNIQYF.

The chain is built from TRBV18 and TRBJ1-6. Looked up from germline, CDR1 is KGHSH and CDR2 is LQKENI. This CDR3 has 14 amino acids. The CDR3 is CASSPPGTDSPLHF.

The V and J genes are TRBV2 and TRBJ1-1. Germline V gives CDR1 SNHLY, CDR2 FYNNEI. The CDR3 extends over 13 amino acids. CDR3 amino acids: CASSGRMNTEAFF. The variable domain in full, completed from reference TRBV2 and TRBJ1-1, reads EPEVTQTPSHQVTQMGQEVILRCVPISNHLYFYWYRQILGQKVEFLVSFYNNEISEKSEIFDDQFSVERPDGSNFTLKIRSTKLEDSAMYFCASSGRMNTEAFFGQGTRLTVV.

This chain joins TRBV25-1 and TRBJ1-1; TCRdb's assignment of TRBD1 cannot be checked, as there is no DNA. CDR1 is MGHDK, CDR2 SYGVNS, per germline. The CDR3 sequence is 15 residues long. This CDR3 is CASSEVQGPHTEAFF.

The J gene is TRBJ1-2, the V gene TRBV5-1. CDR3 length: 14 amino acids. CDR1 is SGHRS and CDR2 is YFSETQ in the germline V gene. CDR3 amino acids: CASSRREQHYGYTF.

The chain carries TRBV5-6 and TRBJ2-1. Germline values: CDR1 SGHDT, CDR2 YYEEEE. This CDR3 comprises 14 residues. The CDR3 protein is CASRRELSDNEQFF.

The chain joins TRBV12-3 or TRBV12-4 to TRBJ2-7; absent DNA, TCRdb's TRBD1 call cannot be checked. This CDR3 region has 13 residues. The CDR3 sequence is CASSLEAGNVQYF.

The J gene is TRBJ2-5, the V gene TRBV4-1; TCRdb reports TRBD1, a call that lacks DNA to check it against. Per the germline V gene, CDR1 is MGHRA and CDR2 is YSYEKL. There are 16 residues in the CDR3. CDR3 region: CASSQEWTQGEQTQYF.

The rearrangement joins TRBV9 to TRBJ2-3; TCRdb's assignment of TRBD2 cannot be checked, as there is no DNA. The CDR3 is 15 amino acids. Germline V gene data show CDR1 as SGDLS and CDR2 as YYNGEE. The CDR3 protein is CASSVGLAGTDTQYF.

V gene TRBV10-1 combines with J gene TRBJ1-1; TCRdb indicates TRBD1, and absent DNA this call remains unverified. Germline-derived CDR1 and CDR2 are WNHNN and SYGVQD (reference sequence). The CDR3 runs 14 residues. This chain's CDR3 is CASSSTGMNTEAFF.

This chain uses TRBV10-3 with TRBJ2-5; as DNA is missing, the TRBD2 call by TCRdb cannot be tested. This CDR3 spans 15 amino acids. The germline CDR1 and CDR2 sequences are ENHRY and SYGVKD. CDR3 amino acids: CAISELAGGSETQYF.

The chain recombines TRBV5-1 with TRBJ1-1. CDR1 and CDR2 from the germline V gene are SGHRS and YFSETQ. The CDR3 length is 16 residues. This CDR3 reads CASSLFEGSGNTEAFF.

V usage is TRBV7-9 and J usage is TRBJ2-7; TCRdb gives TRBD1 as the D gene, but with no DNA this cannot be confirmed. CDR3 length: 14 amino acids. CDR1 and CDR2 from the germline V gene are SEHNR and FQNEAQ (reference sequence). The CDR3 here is CASSGTGTAYEQYF. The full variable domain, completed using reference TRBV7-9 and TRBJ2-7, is DTGVSQNPRHKITKRGQNVTFRCDPISEHNRLYWYRQTLGQGPEFLTYFQNEAQLEKSRLLSDRFSAERPKGSFSTLEIQRTEQGDSAMYLCASSGTGTAYEQYFGPGTRLTVT.

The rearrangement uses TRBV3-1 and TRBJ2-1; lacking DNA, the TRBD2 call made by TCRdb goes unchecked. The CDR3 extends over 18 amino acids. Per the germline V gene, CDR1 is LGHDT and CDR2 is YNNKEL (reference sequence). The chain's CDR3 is CASSQWETSSSSYNEQFF.

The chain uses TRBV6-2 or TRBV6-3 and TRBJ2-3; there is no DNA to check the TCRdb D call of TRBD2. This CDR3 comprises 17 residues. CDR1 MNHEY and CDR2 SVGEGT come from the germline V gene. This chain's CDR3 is CASSPGTSGRASDTQYF.

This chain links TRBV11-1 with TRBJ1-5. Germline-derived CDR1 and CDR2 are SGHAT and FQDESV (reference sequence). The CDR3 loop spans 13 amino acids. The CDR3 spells CASSSGYNQPQHF.

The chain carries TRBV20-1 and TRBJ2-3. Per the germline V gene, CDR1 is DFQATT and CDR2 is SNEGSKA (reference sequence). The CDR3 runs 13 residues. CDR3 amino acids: CSVRDSGTDTQYF.

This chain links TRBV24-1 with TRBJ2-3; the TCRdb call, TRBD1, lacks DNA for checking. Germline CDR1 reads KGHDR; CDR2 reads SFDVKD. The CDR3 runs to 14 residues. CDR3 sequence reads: CATSDRTGTHTQYF.

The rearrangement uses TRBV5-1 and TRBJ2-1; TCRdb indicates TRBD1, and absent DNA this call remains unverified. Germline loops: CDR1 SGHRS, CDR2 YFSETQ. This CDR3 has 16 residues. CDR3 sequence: CASSGPGTGLDNEQFF.